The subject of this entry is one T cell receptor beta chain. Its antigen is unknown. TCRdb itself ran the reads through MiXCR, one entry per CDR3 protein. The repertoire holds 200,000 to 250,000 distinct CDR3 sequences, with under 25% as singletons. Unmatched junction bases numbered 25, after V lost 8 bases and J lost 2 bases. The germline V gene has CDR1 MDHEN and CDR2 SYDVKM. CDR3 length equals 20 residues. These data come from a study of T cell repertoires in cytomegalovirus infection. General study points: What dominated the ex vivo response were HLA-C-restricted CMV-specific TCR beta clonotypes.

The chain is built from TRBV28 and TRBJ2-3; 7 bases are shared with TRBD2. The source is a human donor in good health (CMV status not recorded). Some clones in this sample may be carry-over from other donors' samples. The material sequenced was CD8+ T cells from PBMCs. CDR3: CASGTFLPSQVRGVTDTQYF. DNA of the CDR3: TGTGCCAGCGGAACTTTCCTCCCCAGCCAGGTTCGGGGGGTCACAGATACGCAGTATTTT.